A selection of T cell receptor beta chains follows, all from one sample in a study of siplizumab effects on memory and regulatory T cells. Data came from immunoSEQ multiplex PCR; TCRdb stores just in-frame clones and leaves some out. The table records tens of thousands of clones, approximately 93% of them present only once. The sample was CD8+ T cells sorted from blood. The receptor set was obtained from a human donor in good health. The conserved cysteine and the conserved F or W are not part of the CDR3 here. Rows may omit the clone size; those that give it use once, few, many or a size class.

CDR3 length	clone size	J gene	V gene	CDR3 protein
14	few	TRBJ2-3	TRBV14	ASSQVATGGTDTQY
12	NA	TRBJ2-7	TRBV27	ASSPWTSGNEQY
13	NA	TRBJ1-1	TRBV4-1	ASSQDPARNTEAF
13	NA	TRBJ1-2	TRBV14	ASSQWDRDWYGYT
14	NA	TRBJ2-5	TRBV27	ASSFDRAGGRETQY
13	NA	TRBJ2-6	TRBV27	ASRPSLSGANVLT
12	few	TRBJ2-7	TRBV2	ASSEEGVPYEQY
15	NA	TRBJ1-4	TRBV21-1	ASTMRVEGAVNEKLF
14	NA	TRBJ2-1	TRBV6-1	ASSEYSAGRYNEQF
12	NA	TRBJ2-3	TRBV27	ASHPGLPTDTQY
11	NA	TRBJ1-2	TRBV19	ASSIDRSGGYT
13	NA	TRBJ2-5	TRBV10-1	ASSEGNEAGETQY
13	NA	TRBJ2-7	TRBV19	ASSKTVHESYEQY
15	NA	TRBJ1-2	TRBV9	ASSVGGAPLSNYGYT
9	NA	TRBJ2-7	TRBV6-5	ASTRRDEQY
16	NA	TRBJ2-1	TRBV13	ASSLGLAGGPLINEQF
11	once	TRBJ2-1	TRBV6-6	ASSDRDYNEQF
11	NA	TRBJ1-1	TRBV5-1	ASSPWTDTEAF
14	NA	TRBJ2-1	TRBV2	ASVETGLAYPNEQF
11	NA	TRBJ1-1	TRBV2	ASGGGRSTEAF
13	NA	TRBJ1-2	TRBV5-6	ASSLSEYGGYGYT
12	NA	TRBJ1-1	TRBV28	ASRYRVTGWEAF
13	NA	TRBJ2-1	TRBV4-1	ASSLSGGSIYEQF
15	NA	TRBJ2-6	TRBV9	ASSVPTQGVGANVLT
15	NA	TRBJ1-3	TRBV18	ASSPPLEQPRGNTIY
11	once	TRBJ2-1	TRBV29-1	SVDSGTVNEQF
11	NA	TRBJ1-2	TRBV28	ASSSRDDYGYT
15	NA	TRBJ2-1	TRBV15	ATSRDPGEGPYNEQF
12	NA	TRBJ2-3	TRBV27	ATQTGGMADTQY
13	NA	TRBJ2-7	TRBV13	ASSLASGRAYEQY
12	NA	TRBJ2-1	TRBV29-1	SVWGLAGVGEQF
13	NA	TRBJ2-3	TRBV7-9	ASSLNVGRETTQY
15	NA	TRBJ2-1	TRBV7-2	ASSLSGWEGRYNEQF
15	once	TRBJ2-7	TRBV5-1	ASSSGTSGIFTYEQY
13	NA	TRBJ2-1	TRBV4-1	ASSQDRVSYNEQF
14	NA	TRBJ2-7	TRBV19	ASTLGPETGAYEQY
15	NA	TRBJ2-7	TRBV28	ASRAGTGGENPYEQY
10	NA	TRBJ2-1	TRBV7-9	ASSTQGNEQF
12	NA	TRBJ2-1	TRBV7-8	ASSLGSASNEQF
16	NA	TRBJ2-6	TRBV4-1	ASSHDGTGLSGANVLT
12	NA	TRBJ2-5	TRBV28	ASLRVGLQETQY
11	NA	TRBJ2-1	TRBV19	ASSIAGYNEQF
12	NA	TRBJ1-1	TRBV10-2	ASNKNRPNTEAF
12	NA	TRBJ1-5	TRBV27	ASSQGNSNQPQH
12	NA	TRBJ2-7	TRBV14	ASSQQGTSGRQY
12	NA	TRBJ2-7	TRBV28	ASTLVGGSYEQY
12	NA	TRBJ2-7	TRBV27	ASSVGFGITEQY
12	once	TRBJ2-7	TRBV6-4	ASSERQGPYEQY
11	NA	TRBJ2-5	TRBV7-9	ASSLGAEETQY
11	NA	TRBJ2-7	TRBV29-1	SVEKGQGDEQY
11	NA	TRBJ2-2	TRBV6-5	ASSYETAGELF
10	NA	TRBJ2-7	TRBV15	ATSYSGYEQY
13	NA	TRBJ2-1	TRBV7-9	ASSPSGRTYNEQF